This is a list of T cell receptor beta chains from one sample in a study of blood T cell repertoires in COVID-19. Data came from immunoSEQ multiplex PCR; TCRdb stores just in-frame clones and leaves some out. Of about 84,000 clones in the sample, 90% to 95% were seen once. Sequencing was carried out using peripheral blood. Source of these receptors: a human donor with active COVID-19. The donor label of this sample is uncertain. Each CDR3 is given with its conserved first and last residue. D genes are given only for firm matches. Size is omitted from some rows. Given values are once, few, many or a class for expanded clones.

TRBV7-9	TRBD2	TRBJ2-4	.	CASSPREGAAKNIQYF	TGTGCCAGCAGCCCCAGGGAGGGTGCAGCCAAAAACATTCAGTACTTC
TRBV29-1	.	TRBJ2-6	once	CSVGGFVGSGANVLTF	TGCAGCGTGGGAGGATTTGTGGGTTCTGGGGCCAACGTCCTGACTTTC
TRBV24-1	TRBD2	TRBJ2-5	.	CATSDPGGQETQYF	TGTGCCACCAGTGATCCGGGGGGCCAAGAGACCCAGTACTTC
TRBV7-9	.	TRBJ2-5	.	CASRRTEEETQYF	TGTGCCAGCAGACGGACTGAAGAAGAGACCCAGTACTTC
TRBV5-6	TRBD1	TRBJ2-3	.	CASSSTGWRTDTQYF	TGTGCCAGCAGCTCGACAGGGTGGAGGACAGATACGCAGTATTTT
TRBV18	TRBD1	TRBJ1-1	.	CASSRDRGPVGAFF	TGTGCCAGCTCAAGGGACAGGGGGCCGGTAGGGGCTTTCTTT
TRBV24-1	.	TRBJ2-5	.	CATSDGGQSQETQYF	TGTGCCACCAGTGACGGGGGACAGTCCCAAGAGACCCAGTACTTC
TRBV2	TRBD1	TRBJ1-2	once	CASSKDREGYTF	TGTGCCAGCAGCAAGGACAGGGAGGGCTACACCTTC
TRBV6-1	.	TRBJ1-4	.	CASSEGGTVTEKLFF	TGTGCCAGCAGTGAAGGAGGTACGGTGACCGAAAAACTGTTTTTT
TRBV5-5	.	TRBJ2-5	.	CASTRDSGSETQYF	TGTGCCAGCACCCGGGACTCGGGCTCAGAGACCCAGTACTTC
TRBV3-1/TRBV3-2	TRBD1	TRBJ2-7	.	CASSQLTGGNEQYF	TGTGCCAGCAGCCAACTTACAGGGGGGAACGAGCAGTACTTC
TRBV7-9	TRBD2	TRBJ2-1	once	CASSLYSGRFLDEQFF	TGTGCCAGCAGCTTATATAGCGGGAGATTCCTGGATGAGCAGTTCTTC
TRBV2	TRBD1	TRBJ2-7	.	CASSGDRASYEQYF	TGTGCCAGCAGTGGGGACAGGGCCAGCTACGAGCAGTACTTC
TRBV7-2	.	TRBJ2-3	.	CASSPQGGGRAQYF	TGTGCCAGCAGCCCACAAGGGGGGGGGCGGGCGCAGTATTTT
TRBV19	TRBD1	TRBJ1-1	.	CASTVGQGNTEAFF	TGTGCCAGTACCGTCGGACAGGGGAACACTGAAGCTTTCTTT
TRBV6-5	.	TRBJ1-2	.	CASSWGDYGYTF	TGTGCCAGCAGTTGGGGGGACTATGGCTACACCTTC
TRBV29-1	.	TRBJ2-1	.	CSSEVGGNEQFF	TGCAGCTCCGAGGTGGGGGGCAATGAGCAGTTCTTC
TRBV6-6	.	TRBJ1-1	.	CASGKNRDSTFF	TGTGCCAGCGGAAAAAACAGGGATTCTACTTTCTTT
TRBV5-1	.	TRBJ1-6	.	CASSLGGKGQINSPLHF	TGCGCCAGCAGCTTGGGTGGGAAAGGACAAATCAATTCACCCCTCCACTTT
TRBV19	TRBD2	TRBJ2-1	.	CASSVSGSSYNEQFF	TGTGCCAGTAGTGTTAGCGGGAGCTCCTACAATGAGCAGTTCTTC
TRBV3-1/TRBV3-2	.	TRBJ1-2	.	CASSQPNLPGGGYTF	TGTGCCAGCAGCCAGCCCAACCTCCCCGGGGGTGGCTACACCTTC
TRBV10-3	TRBD1	TRBJ2-1	once	CAIRETGGVYNEQFF	TGTGCCATCAGGGAAACAGGGGGAGTCTACAATGAGCAGTTCTTC
TRBV5-4	TRBD1	TRBJ1-2	.	CASSLPGQGANYGYTF	TGTGCCAGCAGCCTCCCGGGACAGGGGGCGAACTATGGCTACACCTTC
TRBV28	.	TRBJ1-6	.	CASSLEGSYNSPLHF	TGTGCCAGCAGTTTAGAGGGTTCCTATAATTCACCCCTCCACTTT
TRBV7-9	TRBD2	TRBJ2-5	.	CASSLAGVAGVQETQYF	TGTGCCAGCAGCTTAGCAGGTGTAGCGGGAGTACAAGAGACCCAGTACTTC
TRBV18	.	TRBJ2-4	.	CASSPRVGVVTKNIQYF	TGTGCCAGCTCACCACGGGTCGGGGTGGTGACCAAAAACATTCAGTACTTC
TRBV19	TRBD1	TRBJ1-2	.	CASSISGLLDRASGYTF	TGTGCCAGTAGTATAAGCGGCTTATTAGACAGGGCGAGTGGCTACACCTTC
TRBV7-2	.	TRBJ1-6	.	CASSWGGSSPLHF	TGTGCCAGCAGCTGGGGGGGTAGTTCACCCCTCCACTTT
TRBV11-3	.	TRBJ2-7	.	CASSLDSTGYEQYF	TGTGCCAGCAGCTTAGATTCTACAGGGTACGAGCAGTACTTC
TRBV5-4	.	TRBJ1-1	once	CASSSPRGGTEAFF	TGTGCCAGCAGTTCCCCCCGGGGGGGCACTGAAGCTTTCTTT
TRBV7-2	.	TRBJ1-4	.	CASSLVTGAGEKLFF	TGTGCCAGCAGCTTAGTAACTGGGGCTGGGGAAAAACTGTTTTTT
TRBV11-2	.	TRBJ1-3	.	CASAQASGNTIYF	TGTGCCAGCGCCCAGGCCTCTGGAAACACCATATATTTT
TRBV5-6	.	TRBJ2-2	.	CASSLPGQGIIGELFF	TGTGCCAGCAGCTTGCCTGGTCAGGGGATAATCGGGGAGCTGTTTTTT
TRBV18	TRBD1	TRBJ2-7	.	CASSPPGTGQETYEQYF	TGTGCCAGCTCACCGCCCGGGACAGGCCAAGAAACCTACGAGCAGTACTTC
TRBV10-2	.	TRBJ2-5	.	CASSPGSGTLKTQYF	TGCGCCAGCAGCCCCGGTTCGGGTACGTTAAAGACCCAGTACTTC
TRBV2	TRBD2	TRBJ2-7	.	CASFGSGGVEQYF	TGTGCCAGCTTTGGTAGCGGGGGGGTCGAGCAGTACTTC